The 14 T cell receptor beta chains in this list originate from one sample, sequenced in a study of cytomegalovirus exposure and HLA in healthy donors. Both 60 Vbeta primers and 13 Jbeta primers went into the PCR. The data were produced by immunoSEQ multiplex PCR, yet TCRdb's version contains in-frame clones alone and is incomplete. The data show about 160,000 clones, around 83% seen once. The sample consisted of PBMCs. These receptors all stem from a girl aged 2-9 years in good health and CMV-seropositive.

This chain uses TRBV9 with TRBJ2-5; 11 nucleotides match TRBD2. After removal of 0 bases from V and 11 bases from J, the junction contained 9 bases not matched to a gene. Germline CDR1 is SGDLS and CDR2 is YYNGEE. This CDR3 has 15 amino acids. The chain's CDR3 is CASSVGLGSGRAQYF. CDR3 sequence (DNA): TGTGCCAGCAGCGTAGGTTTAGGTAGCGGGAGGGCGCAGTACTTC.

This CDR3 is CASSDRDGRETQYF. CDR3 DNA: TGTGCCAGCAGTGACCGAGATGGGCGAGAGACCCAGTACTTC. V and J are TRBV25-1 and TRBJ2-7; D is undetermined. The last part of the DNA fits TRBJ2-5 better; the J call may be wrong. Germline CDR1 and CDR2: MGHDK and SYGVNS. The CDR3 runs 14 residues.

This clone was recorded only once. The chain links TRBV7-9 to TRBJ2-3; D is possibly TRBD1 (6 bases). CDR3 size: 16 residues. Looked up from germline, CDR1 is SEHNR and CDR2 is FQNEAQ (reference sequence). Between the trimmed V and J ends, which lost 4 bases and 3 bases, there was a span of 17 bases. CDR3 loop: CASSSLYSRGTDTQYF. The DNA for the CDR3 is TGTGCCAGCAGCTCCCTATATTCCAGGGGAACAGATACGCAGTATTTT.

In its sample, this clone was seen once. V and J are TRBV28 and TRBJ1-1; no definite D call. CDR1 is MDHEN and CDR2 is SYDVKM in the germline V gene. CDR3 size: 18 residues. Trimming stripped 1 base from V and 0 bases from J, with 18 bases between. DNA for the CDR3: TGTGCCAGCAGTTTATCGGGCGGGAAACGGATCATGAACACTGAAGCTTTCTTT. Translating gives CASSLSGGKRIMNTEAFF.

The chain employs TRBV5-1 and TRBJ2-3, with 12 bases that match TRBD2. The V gene end was trimmed by 0 bases and the J gene end by 4 bases; junction bases not matched to a gene: 0. The CDR3 contains 15 residues. Germline CDR1 is SGHRS and CDR2 is YFSETQ. The chain's CDR3 is CASSLGLAGADTQYF. As DNA, the CDR3 is TGCGCCAGCAGCTTGGGACTAGCGGGAGCAGATACGCAGTATTTT.

This clone came up once. The chain uses TRBV30 and TRBJ1-4, with 7 bases identical to TRBD1. This CDR3 spans 14 amino acids. Germline CDR1 reads GTSNPN; CDR2 reads SVGIG (reference sequence). V was pared by 6 bases and J by 7 bases, with 11 bases of the junction left unmatched. CDR3 nucleotides: TGTGCCTGTTCGACCGGGACAGTGTTTGAAAAACTGTTTTTT. Protein product: CACSTGTVFEKLFF.

This sequence joins TRBV11-3 and TRBJ1-3; possible D gene TRBD1, 6 bases. Trimming pared 2 bases from V and 2 bases from J, leaving 10 bases between. Germline V gene lookup returns CDR1 SGHNT and CDR2 YENEEA. This CDR3 region has 15 residues. The CDR3 spells CASSLTGMAGNTIYF. CDR3 nucleotide sequence: TGTGCCAGCAGCTTAACAGGGATGGCTGGAAACACCATATATTTT.

The rearrangement joins TRBV7-3 to TRBJ1-1; D unclear. The CDR3 contains 14 residues. The germline V gene has CDR1 SGHTA and CDR2 FQGTGA. V lost 2 bases and J lost 3, with 10 bases in between. CDR3 sequence reads: CASSLRPEDTEAFF. CDR3 bases: TGTGCCAGCAGCTTACGTCCGGAGGACACTGAAGCTTTCTTT.

This chain links TRBV27 with TRBJ2-1, with 13 bases aligning to TRBD2. This CDR3 spans 17 amino acids. Germline V gene sequence: CDR1 MNHEY, CDR2 SMNVEV (reference sequence). J was trimmed by 7 bases and V by 6 bases; bases with no gene match: 12. CDR3 amino acids: CASSQLAGGPKWNEQFF. The CDR3, as DNA: TGTGCCAGCAGCCAACTAGCGGGAGGGCCTAAATGGAATGAGCAGTTCTTC.

The chain couples TRBV20-1 to TRBJ2-5; a weak D match, TRBD2 (5 bases). CDR1 and CDR2 from the germline V gene are DFQATT and SNEGSKA (reference sequence). CDR3 size: 11 residues. V lost 3 bases and J lost 6, with 8 bases in between. Here the CDR3 DNA reads TGCAGTGCTAGTAGCGATCAGACCCAGTACTTC. Translation gives CSASSDQTQYF.

The chain uses TRBV25-1 and TRBJ2-3; perhaps TRBD1 as D (6 bases). V lost 4 bases and J lost 0, with 14 bases in between. Germline V gives CDR1 MGHDK, CDR2 SYGVNS. This CDR3 is built from 16 residues. The CDR3 here is CASSAPTGPSTDTQYF. The CDR3 DNA follows: TGTGCCAGCAGTGCCCCCACAGGGCCTAGCACAGATACGCAGTATTTT. Full variable domain (rest looked up from reference TRBV25-1 and TRBJ2-3): EADIYQTPRYLVIGTGKKITLECSQTMGHDKMYWYQQDPGMELHLIHYSYGVNSTEKGDLSSESTVSRIRTEHFPLTLESARPSHTSQYLCASSAPTGPSTDTQYFGPGTRLTVL.

V gene TRBV29-1 combines with J gene TRBJ1-2; TRBD1 matches 7 bases. Germline CDR1 reads SQVTM; CDR2 reads ANQGSEA. The CDR3 is 14 residues long. V was clipped by 4 bases and J by 6 bases; unmatched bases: 11. CDR3 DNA: TGCAGCGTTGGATTGACAGGGAAGGGAGATGGCTACACCTTC. Translated, it gives CSVGLTGKGDGYTF.

V is TRBV6-4 and J is TRBJ2-3; 10 nucleotides align to TRBD2. The CDR3 totals 15 residues. V lost 5 bases, J lost 4 bases, and 6 bases stayed unmatched. Germline V CDR1 and CDR2: MRHNA, SNTAGT. CDR3 in amino acids: CASSTSGNSADTQYF. The CDR3 DNA reads TGTGCCAGCAGTACTAGCGGGAATTCGGCAGATACGCAGTATTTT.

CDR3 sequence (DNA): TGTGCCAGCAGCTTGCCGCTAGCGGGAGAGGAGACCCAGTACTTC. This codes for CASSLPLAGEETQYF. The V call is TRBV12-1, the J call TRBJ2-5; the table calls TRBD2, which could not be checked here. TRBV12-1 constitutes a pseudogene. The length of the CDR3 is 15 residues.